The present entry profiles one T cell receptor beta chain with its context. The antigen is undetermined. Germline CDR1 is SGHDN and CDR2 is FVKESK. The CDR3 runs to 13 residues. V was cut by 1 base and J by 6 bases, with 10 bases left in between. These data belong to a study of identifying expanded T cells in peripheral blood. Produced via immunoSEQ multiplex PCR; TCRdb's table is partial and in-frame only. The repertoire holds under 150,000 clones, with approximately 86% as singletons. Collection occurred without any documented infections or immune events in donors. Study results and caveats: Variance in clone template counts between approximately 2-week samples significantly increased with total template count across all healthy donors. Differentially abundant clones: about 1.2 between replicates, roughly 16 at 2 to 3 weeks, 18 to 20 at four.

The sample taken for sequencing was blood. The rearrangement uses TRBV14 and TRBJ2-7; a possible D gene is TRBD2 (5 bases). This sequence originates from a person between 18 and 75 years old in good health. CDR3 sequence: CASSQALRGEQYF. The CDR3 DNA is TGTGCCAGCAGCCAAGCCCTCCGGGGCGAGCAGTACTTC.